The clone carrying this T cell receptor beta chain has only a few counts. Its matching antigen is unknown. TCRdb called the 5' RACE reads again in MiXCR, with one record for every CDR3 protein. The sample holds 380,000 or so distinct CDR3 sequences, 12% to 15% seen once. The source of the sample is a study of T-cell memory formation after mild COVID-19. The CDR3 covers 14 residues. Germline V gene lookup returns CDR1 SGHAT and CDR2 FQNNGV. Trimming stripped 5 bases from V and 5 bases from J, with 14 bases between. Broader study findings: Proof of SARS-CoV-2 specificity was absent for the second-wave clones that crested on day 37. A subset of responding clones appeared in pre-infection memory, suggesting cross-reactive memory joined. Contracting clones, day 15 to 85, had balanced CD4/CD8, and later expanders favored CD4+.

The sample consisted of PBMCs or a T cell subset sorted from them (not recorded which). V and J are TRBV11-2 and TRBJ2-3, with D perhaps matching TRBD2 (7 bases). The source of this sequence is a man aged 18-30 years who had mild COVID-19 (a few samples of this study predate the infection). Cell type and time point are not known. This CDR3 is CASSPGGGLDTQYF. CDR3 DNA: TGTGCCAGCAGCCCGGGCGGGGGCCTAGATACGCAGTATTTT. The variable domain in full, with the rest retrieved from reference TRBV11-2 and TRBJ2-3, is EAGVAQSPRYKIIEKRQSVAFWCNPISGHATLYWYQQILGQGPKLLIQFQNNGVVDDSQLPKDRFSAERLKGVDSTLKIQPAKLEDSAVYLCASSPGGGLDTQYFGPGTRLTVL.